This T cell receptor beta chain is drawn from a study of brain T cells in children with intractable seizures. Study-level results: Clones missing pre-surgery may reflect undersampling of that blood sample.

Data came from immunoSEQ multiplex PCR; TCRdb stores just in-frame clones and leaves some out. The sample lists about 340,000 clones; 93% were seen once. Time point of the sample: blood from clinic visit 5 months post-surgery; TSC patient then seizure free. The sequenced cases were selected for having the highest brain T cell transcript signatures. The CDR3 has 16 residues. The germline gives CDR1 SGHVS, CDR2 FNYEAQ. V lost 3 bases and J lost 4, with 16 bases in between. This clone has only one observation. Its cognate antigen is unknown. The sequencing used peripheral blood, collected more than 4 months after surgery. The sequence was obtained from a boy in the first two years of life with tuberous sclerosis and intractable seizures. The chain uses TRBV7-6 and TRBJ2-1; tentative D call: TRBD2 (5 bases). The CDR3 DNA sequence: TGTGCCAGCAGCTTCTGGTCGAGGGCCTTATACAATGAGCAGTTCTTC. Its translation: CASSFWSRALYNEQFF.